The T cell receptor beta chain under discussion was sequenced for a study of cytomegalovirus exposure and HLA in healthy donors. Study observations and caveats: Researchers catalogued about 160 TCR beta chains as cytomegalovirus-associated. Most CMV-associated TCR beta chains appeared HLA-restricted in a later analysis.

Primers for the PCR totalled 60 Vbeta and 13 Jbeta. Per the study methods: Per a later analysis, the number of unique TCR beta chains was roughly 80 million, of which some 10 million were shared. Assay: immunoSEQ multiplex PCR; the TCRdb copy retains only in-frame clones and omits some. V, J and clone size are taken as reported in that table, and D and trimming were inferred from the DNA itself. This table has about 200,000 clones, approximately 80% appearing once. While unrecorded immune exposures were likely, the donors were nominally healthy when sampled. As concerns this clone: No antigen is known for it.

Trimming shortened V by 6 bases and J by 0 bases, and 24 bases separated the two germline ends. The CDR3 runs to 20 residues. Per germline, CDR1 LNHDA and CDR2 SQIVND (reference sequence). This TCR was sampled from a girl aged 5-17 years in good health and CMV-seronegative. V usage is TRBV19 and J usage is TRBJ2-6, with a possible D match to TRBD2 (5 bases). Sequencing was carried out using PBMCs. CDR3 sequence: CASSAPRTLALGSGANVLTF. The CDR3 region has the DNA TGTGCCAGTAGCGCCCCACGGACTCTAGCTCTGGGCTCTGGGGCCAACGTCCTGACTTTC. Full variable domain (rest looked up from reference TRBV19 and TRBJ2-6): DGGITQSPKYLFRKEGQNVTLSCEQNLNHDAMYWYRQDPGQGLRLIYYSQIVNDFQKGDIAEGYSVSREKKESFPLTVTSAQKNPTAFYLCASSAPRTLALGSGANVLTFGAGSRLTVL.